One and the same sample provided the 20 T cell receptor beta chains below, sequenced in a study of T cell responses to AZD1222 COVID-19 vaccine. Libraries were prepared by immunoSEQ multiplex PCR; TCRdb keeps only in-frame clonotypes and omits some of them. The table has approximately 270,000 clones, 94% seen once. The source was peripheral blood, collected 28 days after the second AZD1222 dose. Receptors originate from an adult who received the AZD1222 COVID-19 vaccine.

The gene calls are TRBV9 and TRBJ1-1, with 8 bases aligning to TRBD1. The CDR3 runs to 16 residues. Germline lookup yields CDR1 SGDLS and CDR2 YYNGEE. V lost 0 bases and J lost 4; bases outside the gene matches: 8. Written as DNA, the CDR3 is TGTGCCAGCAGCGTAGTGACAGGGGTTCGGGGCACTGAAGCTTTCTTT. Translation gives CASSVVTGVRGTEAFF. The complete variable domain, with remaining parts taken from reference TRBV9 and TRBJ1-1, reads DSGVTQTPKHLITATGQRVTLRCSPRSGDLSVYWYQQSLDQGLQFLIQYYNGEERAKGNILERFSAQQFPDLHSELNLSSLELGDSALYFCASSVVTGVRGTEAFFGQGTRLTVV.

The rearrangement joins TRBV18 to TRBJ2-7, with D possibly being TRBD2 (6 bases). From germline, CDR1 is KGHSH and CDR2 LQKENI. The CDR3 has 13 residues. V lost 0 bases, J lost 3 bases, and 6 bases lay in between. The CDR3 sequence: CASSPPGGYEQYF. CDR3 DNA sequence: TGTGCCAGCTCACCACCGGGGGGCTACGAGCAGTACTTC.

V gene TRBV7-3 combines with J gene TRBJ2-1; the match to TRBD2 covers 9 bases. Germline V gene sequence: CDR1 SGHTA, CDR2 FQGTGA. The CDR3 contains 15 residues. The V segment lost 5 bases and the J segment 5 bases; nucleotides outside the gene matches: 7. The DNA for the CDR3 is TGTGCCAGCAGCCCCCGGCCTAGCGGGAACAATGAGCAGTTCTTC. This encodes CASSPRPSGNNEQFF.

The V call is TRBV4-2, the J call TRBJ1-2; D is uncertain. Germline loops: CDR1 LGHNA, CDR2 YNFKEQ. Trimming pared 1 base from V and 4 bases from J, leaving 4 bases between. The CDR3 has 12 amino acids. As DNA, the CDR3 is TGTGCCAGCAGCCAAGGTATCTATGGCTACACCTTC. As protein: CASSQGIYGYTF.

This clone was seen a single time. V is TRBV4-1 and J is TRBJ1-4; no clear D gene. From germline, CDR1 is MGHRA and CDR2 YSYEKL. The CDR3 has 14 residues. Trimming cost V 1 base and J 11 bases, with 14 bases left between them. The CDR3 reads CASSQGRFRRKLFF. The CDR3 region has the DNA TGCGCCAGCAGCCAAGGACGTTTTAGGAGGAAACTGTTTTTT.

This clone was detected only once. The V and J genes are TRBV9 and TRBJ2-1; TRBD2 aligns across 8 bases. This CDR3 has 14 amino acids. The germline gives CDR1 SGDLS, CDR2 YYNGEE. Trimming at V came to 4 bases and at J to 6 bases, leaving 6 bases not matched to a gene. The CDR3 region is CASSPPGGGNEQFF. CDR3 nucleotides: TGTGCCAGCAGCCCTCCGGGAGGGGGCAATGAGCAGTTCTTC.

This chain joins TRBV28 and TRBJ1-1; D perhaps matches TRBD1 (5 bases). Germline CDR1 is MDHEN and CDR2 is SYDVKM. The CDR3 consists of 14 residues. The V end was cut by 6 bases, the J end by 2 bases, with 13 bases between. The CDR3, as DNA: TGTGCCAGCAGCCCAGGACAACGAAACACTGAAGCTTTCTTT. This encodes CASSPGQRNTEAFF.

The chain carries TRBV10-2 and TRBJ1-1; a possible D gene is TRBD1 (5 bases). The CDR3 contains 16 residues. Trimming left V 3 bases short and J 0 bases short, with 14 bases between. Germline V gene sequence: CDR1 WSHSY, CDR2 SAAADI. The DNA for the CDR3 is TGCGCCAGCAGTGATAATGGAGGGGTTCTGAACACTGAAGCTTTCTTT. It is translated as CASSDNGGVLNTEAFF.

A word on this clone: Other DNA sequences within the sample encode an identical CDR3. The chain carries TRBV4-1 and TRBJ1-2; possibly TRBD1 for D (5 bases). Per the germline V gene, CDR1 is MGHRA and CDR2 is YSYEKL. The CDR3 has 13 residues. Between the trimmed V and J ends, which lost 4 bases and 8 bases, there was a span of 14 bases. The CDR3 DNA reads TGCGCCAGCAGCCTTACAGGCGACCCGGGCTACACCTTC. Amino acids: CASSLTGDPGYTF.

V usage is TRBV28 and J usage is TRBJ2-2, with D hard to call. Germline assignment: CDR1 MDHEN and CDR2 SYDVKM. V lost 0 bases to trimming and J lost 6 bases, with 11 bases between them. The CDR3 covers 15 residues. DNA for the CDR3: TGTGCCAGCAGTTTATGGGGTCCCGAAGCCGGGGAGCTGTTTTTT. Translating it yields CASSLWGPEAGELFF.

CDR3 in amino acids: CASSSGLAGEKQYF. The CDR3 DNA is TGTGCCAGTAGTTCAGGACTAGCGGGGGAGAAGCAGTACTTC. V gene TRBV19 combines with J gene TRBJ2-7; TRBD2 agrees at 13 bases. Per germline, CDR1 LNHDA and CDR2 SQIVND (reference sequence). The junction had 6 bases not matched to a gene; V was cut back by 5 bases and J by 8 bases. The CDR3 extends over 14 amino acids.

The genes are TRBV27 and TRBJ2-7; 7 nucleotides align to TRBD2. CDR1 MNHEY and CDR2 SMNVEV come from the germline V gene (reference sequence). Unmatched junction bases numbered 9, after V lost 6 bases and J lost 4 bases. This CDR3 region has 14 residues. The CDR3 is CASSARGRSYEQYF. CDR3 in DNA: TGTGCCAGCAGCGCCCGCGGGAGATCGTACGAGCAGTACTTC.

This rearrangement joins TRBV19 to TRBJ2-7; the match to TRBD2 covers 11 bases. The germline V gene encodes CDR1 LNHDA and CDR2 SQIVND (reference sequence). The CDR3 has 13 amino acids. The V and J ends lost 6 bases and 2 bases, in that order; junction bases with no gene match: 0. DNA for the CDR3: TGTGCCAGTAGGGGACTAGCGGCCTACGAGCAGTACTTC. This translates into CASRGLAAYEQYF.

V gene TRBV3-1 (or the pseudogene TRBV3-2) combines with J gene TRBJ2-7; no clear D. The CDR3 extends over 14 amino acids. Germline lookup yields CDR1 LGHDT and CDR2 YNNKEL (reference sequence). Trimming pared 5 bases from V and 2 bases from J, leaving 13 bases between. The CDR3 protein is CASSSSGGAYEQYF. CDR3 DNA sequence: TGTGCCAGCAGCTCCTCAGGCGGAGCCTACGAGCAGTACTTC.

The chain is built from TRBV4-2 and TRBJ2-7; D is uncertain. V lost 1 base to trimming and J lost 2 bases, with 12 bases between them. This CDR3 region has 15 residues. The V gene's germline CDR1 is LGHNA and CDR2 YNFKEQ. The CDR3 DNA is TGTGCCAGCAGCCAAGGGACCTCCACCCCCTACGAGCAGTACTTC. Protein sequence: CASSQGTSTPYEQYF.

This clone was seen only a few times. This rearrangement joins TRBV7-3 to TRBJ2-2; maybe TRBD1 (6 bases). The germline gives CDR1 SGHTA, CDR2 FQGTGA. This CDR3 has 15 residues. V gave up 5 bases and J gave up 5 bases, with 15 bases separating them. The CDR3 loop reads CASSPNRERTGELFF. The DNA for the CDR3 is TGTGCCAGCAGCCCGAACAGGGAGAGGACCGGGGAGCTGTTTTTT.

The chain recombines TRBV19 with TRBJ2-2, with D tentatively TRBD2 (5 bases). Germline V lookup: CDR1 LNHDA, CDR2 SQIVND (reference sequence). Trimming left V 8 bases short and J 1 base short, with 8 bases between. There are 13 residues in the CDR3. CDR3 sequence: CASGAVNTGELFF. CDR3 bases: TGTGCCAGTGGAGCGGTGAACACCGGGGAGCTGTTTTTT.

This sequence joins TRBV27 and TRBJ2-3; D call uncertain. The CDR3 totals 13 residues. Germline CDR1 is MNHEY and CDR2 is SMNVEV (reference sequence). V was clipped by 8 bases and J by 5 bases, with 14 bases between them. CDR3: CASGHPDRDTQYF. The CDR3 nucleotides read TGTGCCAGCGGCCATCCGGATCGAGATACGCAGTATTTT.

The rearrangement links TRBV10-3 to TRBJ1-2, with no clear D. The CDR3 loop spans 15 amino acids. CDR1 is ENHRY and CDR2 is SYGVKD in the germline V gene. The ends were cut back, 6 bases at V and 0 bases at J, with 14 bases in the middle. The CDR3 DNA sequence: TGTGCCATCAGGGGGTCCCCTTTAGCTAACTATGGCTACACCTTC. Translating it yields CAIRGSPLANYGYTF.

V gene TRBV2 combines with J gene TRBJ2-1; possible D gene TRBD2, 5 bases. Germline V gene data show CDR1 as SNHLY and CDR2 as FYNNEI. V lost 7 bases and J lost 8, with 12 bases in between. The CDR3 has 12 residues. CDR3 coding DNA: TGTGCCAGCACAATGGTCGGGGATGAGCAGTTCTTC. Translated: CASTMVGDEQFF.